This T cell receptor beta chain is from a study of blood T cell repertoires in COVID-19. Across the study: Samples of COVID-19 (acute and convalescent) were obtained from the United States, Italy and Spain. The analysed material was cDNA or gDNA that came from T cells, B-cell-depleted T cells, or PBMCs.

In the original processing: Using reference gene primer amplification, nucleated cell counts were estimated. Repertoires were generated with immunoSEQ multiplex PCR, while TCRdb's copy carries only in-frame clones and drops some. That table gives V, J and clone size, and the DNA gave D and trimming. The sample has a few hundred thousand clones, about 89% seen once. V dropped 6 bases and J dropped 3 bases, with 18 bases sitting between them. The CDR3 consists of 15 residues. From germline, CDR1 is LGHDT and CDR2 YNNKEL (reference sequence). The sequence came from a woman in her forties or fifties who had recovered from COVID-19. The sample was peripheral blood. V gene TRBV3-1 (or the pseudogene TRBV3-2) combines with J gene TRBJ2-7, with D possibly TRBD2 on 5 matching bases. The CDR3 loop is CASSPRDGSLYEQYF. The DNA of the CDR3 is TGTGCCAGCAGTCCTCGGGATGGAAGCCTCTACGAGCAGTACTTC.